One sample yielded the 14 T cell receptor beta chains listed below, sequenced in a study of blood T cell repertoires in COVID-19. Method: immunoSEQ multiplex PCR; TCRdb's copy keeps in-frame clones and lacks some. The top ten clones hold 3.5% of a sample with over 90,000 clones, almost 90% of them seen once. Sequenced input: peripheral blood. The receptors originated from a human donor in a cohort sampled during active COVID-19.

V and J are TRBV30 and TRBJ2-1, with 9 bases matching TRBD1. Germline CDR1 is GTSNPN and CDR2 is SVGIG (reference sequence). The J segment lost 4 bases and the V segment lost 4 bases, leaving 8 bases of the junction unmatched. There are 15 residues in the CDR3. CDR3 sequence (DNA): TGTGCCTGGACGAGAGGGGACAGGGAGTACAATGAGCAGTTCTTC. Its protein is CAWTRGDREYNEQFF.

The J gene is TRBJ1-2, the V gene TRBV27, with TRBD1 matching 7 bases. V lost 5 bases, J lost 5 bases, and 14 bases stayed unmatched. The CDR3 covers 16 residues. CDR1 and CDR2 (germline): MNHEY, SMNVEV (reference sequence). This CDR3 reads CASSLRDRVTPYGYTF. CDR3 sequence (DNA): TGTGCCAGCAGTCTCCGGGACAGAGTTACTCCTTATGGCTACACCTTC.

The DNA of the CDR3 is TGTGCCAGCAGCCCCCTAGCGGGGGGGCAGTATTTT. Its protein is CASSPLAGGQYF. The J gene is TRBJ2-3, the V gene TRBV5-4; 11 bases align to TRBD2. This CDR3 region has 12 residues. V lost 4 bases, J lost 11 bases, and 3 bases stayed unmatched. Germline CDR1 and CDR2: SGHNT and YYREEE (reference sequence).

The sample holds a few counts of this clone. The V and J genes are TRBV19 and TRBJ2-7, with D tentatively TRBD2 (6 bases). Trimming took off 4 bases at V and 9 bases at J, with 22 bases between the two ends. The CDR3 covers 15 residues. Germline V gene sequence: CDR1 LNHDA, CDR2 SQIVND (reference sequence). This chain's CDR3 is CASSTSSAGNLGQYF. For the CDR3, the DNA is TGTGCCAGTAGTACCTCCTCCGCGGGGAACCTAGGGCAGTACTTC.

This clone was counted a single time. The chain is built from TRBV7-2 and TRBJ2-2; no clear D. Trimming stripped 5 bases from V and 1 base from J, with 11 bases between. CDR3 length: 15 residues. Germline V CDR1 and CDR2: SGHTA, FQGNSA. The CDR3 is CASSPPWQNTGELFF. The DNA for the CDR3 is TGTGCCAGCAGCCCCCCCTGGCAGAACACCGGGGAGCTGTTTTTT. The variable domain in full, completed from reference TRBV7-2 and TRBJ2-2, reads GAGVSQSPSNKVTEKGKDVELRCDPISGHTALYWYRQSLGQGLEFLIYFQGNSAPDKSGLPSDRFSAERTGGSVSTLTIQRTQQEDSAVYLCASSPPWQNTGELFFGEGSRLTVL.

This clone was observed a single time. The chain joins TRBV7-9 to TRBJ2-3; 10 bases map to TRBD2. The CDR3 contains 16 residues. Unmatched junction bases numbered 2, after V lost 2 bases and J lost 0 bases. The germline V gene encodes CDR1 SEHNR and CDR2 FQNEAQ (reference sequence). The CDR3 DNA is TGTGCCAGCAGCTTACTAGCGGGGGTTAGCACAGATACGCAGTATTTT. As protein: CASSLLAGVSTDTQYF.

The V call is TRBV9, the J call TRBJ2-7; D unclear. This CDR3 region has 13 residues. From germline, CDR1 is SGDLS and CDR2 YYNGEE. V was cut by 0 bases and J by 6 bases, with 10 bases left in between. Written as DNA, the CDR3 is TGTGCCAGCAGCGTAGATAGTTCGGGCGAGCAGTACTTC. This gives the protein CASSVDSSGEQYF.

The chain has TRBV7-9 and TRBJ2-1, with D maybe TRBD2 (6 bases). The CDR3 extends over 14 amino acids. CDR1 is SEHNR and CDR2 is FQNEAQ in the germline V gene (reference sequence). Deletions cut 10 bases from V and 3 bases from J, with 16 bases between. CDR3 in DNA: TGTGCCAATGGAAGGGACTTGATCTACAATGAGCAGTTCTTC. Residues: CANGRDLIYNEQFF.

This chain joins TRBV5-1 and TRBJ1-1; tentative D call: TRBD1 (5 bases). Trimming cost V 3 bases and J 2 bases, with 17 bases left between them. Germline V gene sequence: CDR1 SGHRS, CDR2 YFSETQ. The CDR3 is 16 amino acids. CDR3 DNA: TGCGCCAGCAGCTGGAACCCTACAGGTTCCAACACTGAAGCTTTCTTT. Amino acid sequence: CASSWNPTGSNTEAFF.

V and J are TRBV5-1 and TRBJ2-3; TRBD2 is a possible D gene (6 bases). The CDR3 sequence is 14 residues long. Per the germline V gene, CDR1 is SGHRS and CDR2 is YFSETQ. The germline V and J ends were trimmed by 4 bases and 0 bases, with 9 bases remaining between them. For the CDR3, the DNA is TGCGCCAGCAGCCAAGGGACTAGCACAGATACGCAGTATTTT. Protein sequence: CASSQGTSTDTQYF.

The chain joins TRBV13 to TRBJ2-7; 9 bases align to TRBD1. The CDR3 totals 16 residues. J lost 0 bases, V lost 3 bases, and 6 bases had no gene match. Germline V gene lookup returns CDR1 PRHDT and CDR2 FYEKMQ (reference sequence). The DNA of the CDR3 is TGTGCCAGCAGCTTTGCGACGGACAGGGGCTCCTACGAGCAGTACTTC. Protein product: CASSFATDRGSYEQYF.

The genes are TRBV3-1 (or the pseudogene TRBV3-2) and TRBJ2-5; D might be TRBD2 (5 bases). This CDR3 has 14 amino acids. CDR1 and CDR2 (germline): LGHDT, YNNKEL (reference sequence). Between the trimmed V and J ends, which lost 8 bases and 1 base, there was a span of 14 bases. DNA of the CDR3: TGTGCCAGCTGTTGGGGAGCCCTCCAAGAGACCCAGTACTTC. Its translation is CASCWGALQETQYF.

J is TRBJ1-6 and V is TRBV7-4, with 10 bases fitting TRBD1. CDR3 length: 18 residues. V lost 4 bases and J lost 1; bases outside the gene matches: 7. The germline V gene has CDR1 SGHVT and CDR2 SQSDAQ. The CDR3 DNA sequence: TGTGCCAGCAGCTGCTGGACAGGGGGAAGATCCTATAATTCACCCCTCCACTTT. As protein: CASSCWTGGRSYNSPLHF. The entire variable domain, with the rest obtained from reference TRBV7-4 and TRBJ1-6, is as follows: GAGVSQSPRYKVAKRGRDVALRCDSISGHVTLYWYRQTLGQGSEVLTYSQSDAQRDKSGRPSGRFSAERPERSVSTLKIQRTEQGDSAVYLCASSCWTGGRSYNSPLHFGNGTRLTVT.

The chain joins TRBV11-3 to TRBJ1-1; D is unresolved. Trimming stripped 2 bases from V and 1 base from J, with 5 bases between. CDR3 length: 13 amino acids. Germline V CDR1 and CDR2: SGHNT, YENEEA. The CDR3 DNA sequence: TGTGCCAGCAGCTTAACGGGGAACACTGAAGCTTTCTTT. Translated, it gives CASSLTGNTEAFF.